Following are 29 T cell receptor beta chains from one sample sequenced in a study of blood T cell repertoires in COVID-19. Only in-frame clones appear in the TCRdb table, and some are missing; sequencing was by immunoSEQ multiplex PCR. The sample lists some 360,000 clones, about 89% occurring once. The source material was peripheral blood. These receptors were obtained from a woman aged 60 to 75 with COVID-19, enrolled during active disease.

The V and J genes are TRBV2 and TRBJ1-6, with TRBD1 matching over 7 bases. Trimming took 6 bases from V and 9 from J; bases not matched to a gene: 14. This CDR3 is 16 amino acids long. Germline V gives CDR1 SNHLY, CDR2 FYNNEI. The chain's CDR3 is CASSNSGQARGSPLHF. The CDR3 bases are TGTGCCAGCAGCAACAGTGGACAGGCTAGAGGTTCACCCCTCCACTTT.

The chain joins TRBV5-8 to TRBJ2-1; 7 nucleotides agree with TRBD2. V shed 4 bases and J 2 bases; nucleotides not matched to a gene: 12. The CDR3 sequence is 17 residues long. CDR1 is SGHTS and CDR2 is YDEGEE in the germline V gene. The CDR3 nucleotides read TGTGCCAGCAGCCTAGCGGAGTTTGGGGGACCCTACAATGAGCAGTTCTTC. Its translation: CASSLAEFGGPYNEQFF.

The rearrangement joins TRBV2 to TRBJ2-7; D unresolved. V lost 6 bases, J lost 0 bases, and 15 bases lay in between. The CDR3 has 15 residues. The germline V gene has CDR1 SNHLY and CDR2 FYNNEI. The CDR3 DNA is TGTGCCAGCAGAATAAGCATCCTCCGCTCCTACGAGCAGTACTTC. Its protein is CASRISILRSYEQYF.

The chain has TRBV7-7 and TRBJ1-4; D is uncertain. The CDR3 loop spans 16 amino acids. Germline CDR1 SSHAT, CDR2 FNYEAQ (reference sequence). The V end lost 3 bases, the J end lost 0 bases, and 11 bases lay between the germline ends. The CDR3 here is CASSFVPLATNEKLFF. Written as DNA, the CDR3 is TGTGCCAGCAGCTTTGTCCCCCTCGCAACTAATGAAAAACTGTTTTTT. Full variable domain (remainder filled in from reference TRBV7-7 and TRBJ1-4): GAGVSQSPRYKVTKRGQDVTLRCDPISSHATLYWYQQALGQGPEFLTYFNYEAQPDKSGLPSDRFSAERPEGSISTLTIQRTEQRDSAMYRCASSFVPLATNEKLFFGSGTQLSVL.

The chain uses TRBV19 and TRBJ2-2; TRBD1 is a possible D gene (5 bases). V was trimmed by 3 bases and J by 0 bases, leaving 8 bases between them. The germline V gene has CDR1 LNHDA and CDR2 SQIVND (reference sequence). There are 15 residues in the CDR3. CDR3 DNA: TGTGCCAGTAGTATTGACAGTTCGAACACCGGGGAGCTGTTTTTT. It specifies CASSIDSSNTGELFF.

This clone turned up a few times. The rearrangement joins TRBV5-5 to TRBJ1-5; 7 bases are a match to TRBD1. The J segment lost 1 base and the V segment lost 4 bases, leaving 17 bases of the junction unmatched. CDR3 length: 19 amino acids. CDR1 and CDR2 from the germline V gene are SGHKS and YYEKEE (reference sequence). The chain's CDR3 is CASSSDLRDRGQSNQPQHF. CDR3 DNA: TGTGCCAGCAGCAGCGACCTCCGGGACAGAGGCCAAAGCAATCAGCCCCAGCATTTT.

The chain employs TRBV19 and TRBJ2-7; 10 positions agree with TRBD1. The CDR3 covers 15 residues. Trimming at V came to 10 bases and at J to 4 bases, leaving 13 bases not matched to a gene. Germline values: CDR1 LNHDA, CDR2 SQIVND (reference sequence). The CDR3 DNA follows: TGTGCCACTAACGGCCGGGACAGGGGATCTTACGAGCAGTACTTC. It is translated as CATNGRDRGSYEQYF.

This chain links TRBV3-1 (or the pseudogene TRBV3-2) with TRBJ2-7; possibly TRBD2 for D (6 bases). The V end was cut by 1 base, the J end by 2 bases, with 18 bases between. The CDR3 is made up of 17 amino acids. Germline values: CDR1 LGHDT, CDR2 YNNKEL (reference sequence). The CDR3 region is CASSQAVGGVSPYEQYF. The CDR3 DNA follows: TGTGCCAGCAGCCAAGCCGTCGGCGGGGTGTCACCCTACGAGCAGTACTTC.

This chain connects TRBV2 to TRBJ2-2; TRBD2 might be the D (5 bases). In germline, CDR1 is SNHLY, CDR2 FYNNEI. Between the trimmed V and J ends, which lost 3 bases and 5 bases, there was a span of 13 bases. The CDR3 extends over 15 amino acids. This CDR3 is CASSDLEVRTGELFF. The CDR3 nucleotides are TGTGCCAGCAGTGATCTGGAGGTTCGGACCGGGGAGCTGTTTTTT.

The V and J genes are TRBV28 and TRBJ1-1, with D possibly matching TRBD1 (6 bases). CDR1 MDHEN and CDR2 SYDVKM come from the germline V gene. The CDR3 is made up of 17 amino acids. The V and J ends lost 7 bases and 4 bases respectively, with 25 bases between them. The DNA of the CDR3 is TGTGCCAGCATGGGGAGTCCCTGGGGGCGGGAGAGCACTGAAGCTTTCTTT. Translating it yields CASMGSPWGRESTEAFF.

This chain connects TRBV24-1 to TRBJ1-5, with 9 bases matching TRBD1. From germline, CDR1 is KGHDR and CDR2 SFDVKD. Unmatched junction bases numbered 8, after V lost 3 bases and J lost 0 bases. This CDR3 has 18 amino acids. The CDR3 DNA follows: TGTGCCACCAGTGATAGACAGGGGGAGAACTATAGCAATCAGCCCCAGCATTTT. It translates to CATSDRQGENYSNQPQHF.

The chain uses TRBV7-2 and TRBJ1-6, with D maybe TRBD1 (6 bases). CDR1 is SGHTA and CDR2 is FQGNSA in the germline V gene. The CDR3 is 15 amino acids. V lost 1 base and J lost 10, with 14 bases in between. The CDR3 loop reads CASSLGGGTGSPLHF. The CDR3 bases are TGTGCCAGCAGCTTAGGTGGGGGCACGGGATCACCCCTCCACTTT. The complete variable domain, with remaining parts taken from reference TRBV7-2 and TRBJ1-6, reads GAGVSQSPSNKVTEKGKDVELRCDPISGHTALYWYRQSLGQGLEFLIYFQGNSAPDKSGLPSDRFSAERTGGSVSTLTIQRTQQEDSAVYLCASSLGGGTGSPLHFGNGTRLTVT.

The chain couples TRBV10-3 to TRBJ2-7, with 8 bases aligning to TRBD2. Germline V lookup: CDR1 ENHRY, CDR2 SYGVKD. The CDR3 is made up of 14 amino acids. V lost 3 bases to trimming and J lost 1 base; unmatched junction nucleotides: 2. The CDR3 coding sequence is TGTGCCATCAGTGATCAGCGGGGGTCCTACGAGCAGTACTTC. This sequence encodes CAISDQRGSYEQYF.

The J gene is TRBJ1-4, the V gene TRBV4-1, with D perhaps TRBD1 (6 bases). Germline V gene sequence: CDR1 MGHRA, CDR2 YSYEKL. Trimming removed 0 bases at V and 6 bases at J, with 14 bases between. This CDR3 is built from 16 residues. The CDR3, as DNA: TGCGCCAGCAGCCAAGATCCAGGGGCGCGGCATGAAAAACTGTTTTTT. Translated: CASSQDPGARHEKLFF.

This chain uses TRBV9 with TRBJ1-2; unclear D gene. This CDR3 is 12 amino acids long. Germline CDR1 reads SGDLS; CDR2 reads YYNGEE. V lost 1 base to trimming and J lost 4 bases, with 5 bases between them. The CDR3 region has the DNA TGTGCCAGCAGCGTACAATTCTATGGCTACACCTTC. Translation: CASSVQFYGYTF.

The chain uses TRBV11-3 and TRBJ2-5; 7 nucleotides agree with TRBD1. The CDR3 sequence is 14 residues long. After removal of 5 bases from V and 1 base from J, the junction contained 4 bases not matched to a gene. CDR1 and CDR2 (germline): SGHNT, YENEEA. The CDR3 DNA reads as TGTGCCAGCAGCCAGGGGGACCCCCAAGAGACCCAGTACTTC. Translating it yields CASSQGDPQETQYF.

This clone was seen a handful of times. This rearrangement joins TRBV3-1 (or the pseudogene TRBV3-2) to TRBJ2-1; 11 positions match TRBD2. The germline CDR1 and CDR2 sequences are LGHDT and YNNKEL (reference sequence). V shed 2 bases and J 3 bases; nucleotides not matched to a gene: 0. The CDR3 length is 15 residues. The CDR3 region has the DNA TGTGCCAGCAGCCAAACTAGCGGGGGCTACAATGAGCAGTTCTTC. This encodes CASSQTSGGYNEQFF.

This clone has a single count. Here the CDR3 DNA reads TGTGCCAGCAGCTTAGTCGGGGTACGGGACAATGAGCAGTTCTTC. Encoded protein: CASSLVGVRDNEQFF. The chain is built from TRBV7-3 and TRBJ2-1; maybe TRBD2 (5 bases). Between the trimmed V and J ends, which lost 2 bases and 5 bases, there was a span of 13 bases. Germline V lookup: CDR1 SGHTA, CDR2 FQGTGA. The CDR3 is made up of 15 amino acids.

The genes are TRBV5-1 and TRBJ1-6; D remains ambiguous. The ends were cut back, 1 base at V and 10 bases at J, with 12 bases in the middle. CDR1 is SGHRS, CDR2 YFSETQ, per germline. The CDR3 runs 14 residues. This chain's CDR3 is CASSLSGVQSPLHF. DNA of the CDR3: TGCGCCAGCAGCTTGTCCGGGGTGCAATCACCCCTCCACTTT.

This CDR3 reads CASSPGQDEKLFF. CDR3 nucleotide sequence: TGCGCCAGCAGCCCGGGACAGGATGAAAAACTGTTTTTT. The gene calls are TRBV5-1 and TRBJ1-4; TRBD1 aligns across 8 bases. CDR1 SGHRS and CDR2 YFSETQ come from the germline V gene. This CDR3 region has 13 residues. V lost 4 bases and J lost 6; bases outside the gene matches: 2.

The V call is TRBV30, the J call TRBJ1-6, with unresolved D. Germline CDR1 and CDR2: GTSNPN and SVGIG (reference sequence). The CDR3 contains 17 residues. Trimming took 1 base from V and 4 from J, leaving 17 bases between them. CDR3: CAWSGRSKHGYNSPLHF. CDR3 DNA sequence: TGTGCCTGGAGTGGAAGGTCAAAGCACGGGTATAATTCACCCCTCCACTTT.

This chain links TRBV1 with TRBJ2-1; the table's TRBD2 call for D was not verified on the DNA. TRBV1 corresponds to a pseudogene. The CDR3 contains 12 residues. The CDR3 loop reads CTSSPTRDSPFF. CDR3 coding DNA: TGCACCAGCAGCCCAACACGGGACTCCCCTTTCTTC.

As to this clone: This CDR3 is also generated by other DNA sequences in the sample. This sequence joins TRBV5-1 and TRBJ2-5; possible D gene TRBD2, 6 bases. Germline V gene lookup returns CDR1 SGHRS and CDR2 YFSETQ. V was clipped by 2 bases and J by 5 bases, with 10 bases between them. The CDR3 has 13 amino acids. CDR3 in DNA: TGCGCCAGCAGCTTAGGGCGGGGTGAGACCCAGTACTTC. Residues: CASSLGRGETQYF.

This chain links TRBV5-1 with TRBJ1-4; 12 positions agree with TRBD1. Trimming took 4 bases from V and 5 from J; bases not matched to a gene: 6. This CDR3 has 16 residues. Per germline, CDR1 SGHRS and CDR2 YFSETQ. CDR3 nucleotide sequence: TGCGCCAGCAGCCCCGGGACAGGGGGCTTCAATGAAAAACTGTTTTTT. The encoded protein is CASSPGTGGFNEKLFF.

CDR3 sequence reads: CASKQGLGPYNEQFF. The CDR3, as DNA: TGTGCCAGCAAGCAGGGACTGGGGCCCTACAATGAGCAGTTCTTC. The rearrangement joins TRBV2 to TRBJ2-1; weak D call: TRBD2 (6 bases). Germline CDR1 and CDR2: SNHLY and FYNNEI. There are 15 residues in the CDR3. Trimming pared 7 bases from V and 2 bases from J, leaving 15 bases between.

The CDR3 sequence: CAISESRTGGYTGELFF. The CDR3 region has the DNA TGTGCCATCAGTGAGTCGAGGACAGGGGGCTACACCGGGGAGCTGTTTTTT. The chain joins TRBV10-3 to TRBJ2-2; 11 positions match TRBD1. This CDR3 has 17 amino acids. V was pared by 0 bases and J by 3 bases, with 3 bases of the junction left unmatched. In germline, CDR1 is ENHRY, CDR2 SYGVKD.

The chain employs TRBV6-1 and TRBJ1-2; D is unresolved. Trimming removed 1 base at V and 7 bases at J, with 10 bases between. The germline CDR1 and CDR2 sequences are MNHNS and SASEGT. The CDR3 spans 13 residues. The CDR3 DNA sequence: TGTGCCAGCAGTGAAGGTTGGAGAAGTGGCTACACCTTC. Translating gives CASSEGWRSGYTF.

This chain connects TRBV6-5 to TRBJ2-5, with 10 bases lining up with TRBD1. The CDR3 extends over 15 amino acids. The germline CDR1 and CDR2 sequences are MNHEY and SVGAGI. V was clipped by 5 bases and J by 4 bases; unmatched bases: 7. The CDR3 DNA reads TGTGCCAGCAGTCCCGGGACAGGGGTGGGAGAGACCCAGTACTTC. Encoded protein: CASSPGTGVGETQYF.

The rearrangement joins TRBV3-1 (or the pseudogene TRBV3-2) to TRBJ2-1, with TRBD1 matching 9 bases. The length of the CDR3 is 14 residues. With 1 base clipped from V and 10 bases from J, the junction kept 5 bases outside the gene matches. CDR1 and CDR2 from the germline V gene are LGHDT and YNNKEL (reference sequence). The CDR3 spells CASSQAGQGSEQFF. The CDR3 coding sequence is TGTGCCAGCAGCCAAGCAGGACAGGGGAGCGAGCAGTTCTTC.